This record looks at one TCR beta chain sequence and its context. This entry belongs to a study of control samples from healthy donors and cancer patients. Between the trimmed V and J ends, which lost 3 bases and 0 bases, there was a span of 8 bases. The germline V gene has CDR1 MDHEN and CDR2 SYDVKM. This CDR3 region has 14 residues. Measured with immunoSEQ multiplex PCR; TCRdb has only the in-frame clones, and not every one. The table records about 180,000 clones, approximately 94% of them present only once. This rearrangement joins TRBV28 to TRBJ1-1, with D unresolved. The receptor was derived from a woman in her late teens or twenties in good health. Sequencing was performed on blood. The CDR3 here is CASSLEQLNTEAFF. CDR3 DNA sequence: TGTGCCAGCAGTTTGGAACAGTTGAACACTGAAGCTTTCTTT.